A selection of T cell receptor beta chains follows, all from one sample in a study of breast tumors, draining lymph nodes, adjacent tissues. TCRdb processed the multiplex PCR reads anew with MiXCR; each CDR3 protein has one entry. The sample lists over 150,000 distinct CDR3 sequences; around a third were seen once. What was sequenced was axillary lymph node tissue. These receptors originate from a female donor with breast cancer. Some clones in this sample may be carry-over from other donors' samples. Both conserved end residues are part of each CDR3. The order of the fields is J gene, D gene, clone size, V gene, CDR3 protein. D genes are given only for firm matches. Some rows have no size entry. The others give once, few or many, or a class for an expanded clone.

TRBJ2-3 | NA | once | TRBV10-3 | CAARAGDTQYF
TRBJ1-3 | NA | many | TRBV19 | CASSILPDSFGGNTIYF
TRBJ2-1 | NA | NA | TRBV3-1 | CASAPNPYNEQSF
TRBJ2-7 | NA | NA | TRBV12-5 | CASGFGPAYEQYF
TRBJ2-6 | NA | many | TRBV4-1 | CASSQVGSGANVLTF
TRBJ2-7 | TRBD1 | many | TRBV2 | CASRDHLWTGGTYEQYF
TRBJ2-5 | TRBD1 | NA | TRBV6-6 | CASIVDRGQTQYF
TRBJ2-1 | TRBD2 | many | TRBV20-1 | CSAIHPLGLDKFF
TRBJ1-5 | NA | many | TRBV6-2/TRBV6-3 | CASRPGTQQRRGNQPQHF
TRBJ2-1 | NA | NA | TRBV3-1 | CASSQGTGAAALNEQFF
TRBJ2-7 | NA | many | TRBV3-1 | CASSQEQGGVQYF
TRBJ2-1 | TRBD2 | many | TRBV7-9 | CASSLASGTRISYEQFF
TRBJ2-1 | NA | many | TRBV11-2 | CASSLDRVGYNEQFF
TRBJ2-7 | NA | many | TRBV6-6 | CASSYSGPPGSYEQYF
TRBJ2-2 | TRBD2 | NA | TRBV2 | CASRLTSGGITNTGELFF
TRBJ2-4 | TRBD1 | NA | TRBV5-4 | CASSLGTGQGKNIQYF
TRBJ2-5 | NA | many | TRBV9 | CASSVGRGRETQSF
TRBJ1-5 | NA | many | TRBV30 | CAWSGGTENQPQHF
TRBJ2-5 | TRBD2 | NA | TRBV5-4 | CASTSAMGEGETQYF
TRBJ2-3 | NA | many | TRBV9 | CASTLGWGGTDTQYF
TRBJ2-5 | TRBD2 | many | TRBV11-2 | CASSLAAGLAEGRETQYF
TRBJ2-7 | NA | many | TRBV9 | CASSAITVGEQYF
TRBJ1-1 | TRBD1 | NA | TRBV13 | CASSLQGQGASAFF
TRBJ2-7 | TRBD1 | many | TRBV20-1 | CSARDLRTGELYEQYF
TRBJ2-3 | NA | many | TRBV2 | CASSEVRTSTDTQYF
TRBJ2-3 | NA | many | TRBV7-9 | CASSFDVSTDTQYF
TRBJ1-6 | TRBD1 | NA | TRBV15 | CATSRRTGLLTLHF
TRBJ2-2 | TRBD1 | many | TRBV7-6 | CASSLGTGVTGELFF
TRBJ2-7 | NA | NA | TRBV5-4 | CASSAGRGSCEQYF
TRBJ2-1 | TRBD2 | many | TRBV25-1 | CASSVGSSGYNEQFF
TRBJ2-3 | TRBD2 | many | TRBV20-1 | CSAGPPSGRVTDTQYF
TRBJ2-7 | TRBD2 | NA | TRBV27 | CASSYKLAGVYEQYF